This is a list of T cell receptor beta chains from one sample in a study of shared clonotypes between healthy human individuals. The protocol was immunoSEQ multiplex PCR, while the TCRdb copy is restricted to in-frame clones and leaves out a portion. The table has around 690,000 clones, roughly 87% seen once. The sample taken for sequencing was memory CD8+ T cells from PBMCs. The receptor source for this set is a man between 18 and 35 years old in good health. Some clones in this sample may be carry-over from other donors' samples. CDR3s include the opening cysteine and the closing phenylalanine or tryptophan. The order of the fields is clone size, D gene, J gene, V gene, CDR3 DNA, CDR3 protein. The D gene is left open where the match is weak. Rows give clone size only sometimes, using once, few, many, or a class for an expanded clone.

abundance: -; d_gene: -; j_gene: TRBJ1-5; v_gene: TRBV6-1; CDR3nt: TGTGCCAGCAGTGAAGGGGGGCGCGTGAATCCCCAGCATTTT; CDR3aa: CASSEGGRVNPQHF
abundance: -; d_gene: TRBD2; j_gene: TRBJ2-1; v_gene: TRBV29-1; CDR3nt: TGCAGCGTTGAAGGTGGGGGACTAGCGCATTACAATGAGCAGTTCTTC; CDR3aa: CSVEGGGLAHYNEQFF
abundance: -; d_gene: -; j_gene: TRBJ2-2; v_gene: TRBV9; CDR3nt: TGTGCCAGCAGCGTAGTGAGCGGCACCGGGGAGCTGTTTTTT; CDR3aa: CASSVVSGTGELFF
abundance: -; d_gene: TRBD2; j_gene: TRBJ2-1; v_gene: TRBV27; CDR3nt: TGTGCCAGCAGTTTATCCGCGGCTAGCGGGAGAGTTGAGCAGTTCTTC; CDR3aa: CASSLSAASGRVEQFF
abundance: once; d_gene: -; j_gene: TRBJ2-4; v_gene: TRBV28; CDR3nt: TGTGCCAGCAGTTTAGGTACAGCGGTCAAAAACATTCAGTACTTC; CDR3aa: CASSLGTAVKNIQYF
abundance: few; d_gene: TRBD1; j_gene: TRBJ1-1; v_gene: TRBV7-8; CDR3nt: TGTGCCAGCAGCGCCCGGGACAGGGGGCGCGGGGGGACTGAAGCTTTCTTT; CDR3aa: CASSARDRGRGGTEAFF
abundance: few; d_gene: TRBD2; j_gene: TRBJ2-3; v_gene: TRBV6-4; CDR3nt: TGTGCCAGCAGTGCGGGAGGGCCAGATACGCAGTATTTT; CDR3aa: CASSAGGPDTQYF
abundance: -; d_gene: -; j_gene: TRBJ2-5; v_gene: TRBV7-9; CDR3nt: TGTGCCAGCAGCCCCGAGAGGGTTCAACAAGAGACCCAGTACTTC; CDR3aa: CASSPERVQQETQYF
abundance: -; d_gene: -; j_gene: TRBJ2-7; v_gene: TRBV4-1; CDR3nt: TGCGCCAGCAGCCGAGGCCAGGACGGGTCCTACGAGCAGTACTTC; CDR3aa: CASSRGQDGSYEQYF
abundance: -; d_gene: -; j_gene: TRBJ2-5; v_gene: TRBV21-1; CDR3nt: TGTGCCAGCAGCTCTCAGTACGGGACCCAGTACTTC; CDR3aa: CASSSQYGTQYF
abundance: once; d_gene: -; j_gene: TRBJ2-5; v_gene: TRBV10-3; CDR3nt: TGTGCCATCAGTGAGTCGATACTAGACAACATGGAGACCCAGTACTTC; CDR3aa: CAISESILDNMETQYF
abundance: -; d_gene: TRBD2; j_gene: TRBJ2-1; v_gene: TRBV9; CDR3nt: TGTGCCAGCAGCGACCCCGATGGGCTAGCGGGAGTTTGGAATGAGCAGTTCTTC; CDR3aa: CASSDPDGLAGVWNEQFF
abundance: -; d_gene: TRBD2; j_gene: TRBJ2-7; v_gene: TRBV18; CDR3nt: TGTGCCAGCTCGCGACTAGCGGGAGTTCCCTACGAGCAGTACTTC; CDR3aa: CASSRLAGVPYEQYF
abundance: once; d_gene: TRBD1; j_gene: TRBJ2-1; v_gene: TRBV6-5; CDR3nt: TGTGCCAGCAGTCCCGGGACAGGATCCTACAATGAGCAGTTCTTC; CDR3aa: CASSPGTGSYNEQFF
abundance: once; d_gene: TRBD1; j_gene: TRBJ2-1; v_gene: TRBV27; CDR3nt: TGTGCCAGCAGCCACCGGGACAGGGGCTACAATGAGCAGTTCTTC; CDR3aa: CASSHRDRGYNEQFF
abundance: -; d_gene: TRBD2; j_gene: TRBJ2-7; v_gene: TRBV7-9; CDR3nt: TGTGCCAGCACCCCCGGGGGGTACGAGCAGTACTTC; CDR3aa: CASTPGGYEQYF
abundance: -; d_gene: -; j_gene: TRBJ2-1; v_gene: TRBV7-9; CDR3nt: TGTGCCAGCAGTCCGGACGTACGGGAGAGATCCTACAATGAGCAGTTCTTC; CDR3aa: CASSPDVRERSYNEQFF
abundance: -; d_gene: -; j_gene: TRBJ2-7; v_gene: TRBV30; CDR3nt: TGTGCCTGGAGTTCCGGGCCCTACGAGCAGTACTTC; CDR3aa: CAWSSGPYEQYF
abundance: -; d_gene: -; j_gene: TRBJ2-3; v_gene: TRBV4-1; CDR3nt: TGCGCCAGCAGCCAAGATCAGCCAGGAGGAAACACAGATACGCAGTATTTT; CDR3aa: CASSQDQPGGNTDTQYF
abundance: -; d_gene: -; j_gene: TRBJ1-5; v_gene: TRBV30; CDR3nt: TGTGCCTGGAGTTTGACATCGTGGCCCCAGCATTTT; CDR3aa: CAWSLTSWPQHF
abundance: once; d_gene: -; j_gene: TRBJ1-4; v_gene: TRBV19; CDR3nt: TGTGCCAGTAGTATAGATCTTGAGAGTACACTCCATGAAAAACTGTTTTTT; CDR3aa: CASSIDLESTLHEKLFF
abundance: -; d_gene: -; j_gene: TRBJ1-1; v_gene: TRBV7-2; CDR3nt: TGTGCCAGCAGCTTAGAGCAGGCTCCGAAGCCTGAAGCTTTCTTT; CDR3aa: CASSLEQAPKPEAFF
abundance: -; d_gene: TRBD2; j_gene: TRBJ2-5; v_gene: TRBV5-1; CDR3nt: TGCGCCAGCAGAGACTCCGGGACTAGCGGGAGTAGGGAGACCCAGTACTTC; CDR3aa: CASRDSGTSGSRETQYF
abundance: -; d_gene: TRBD1; j_gene: TRBJ1-5; v_gene: TRBV28; CDR3nt: TGTGCCAGCAGTTTGATACAGGGGGTAGCTAGCAATCAGCCCCAGCATTTT; CDR3aa: CASSLIQGVASNQPQHF
abundance: -; d_gene: -; j_gene: TRBJ1-5; v_gene: TRBV9; CDR3nt: TGTGCCAGCAGCGTAGGGGGGGGCAATCAGCCCCAGCATTTT; CDR3aa: CASSVGGGNQPQHF
abundance: -; d_gene: -; j_gene: TRBJ2-5; v_gene: TRBV6-5; CDR3nt: TGTGCCAGCAGTACCGACCGGCCCAAAGAGACCCAGTACTTC; CDR3aa: CASSTDRPKETQYF
abundance: -; d_gene: -; j_gene: TRBJ1-1; v_gene: TRBV7-6; CDR3nt: TGTGCCAGCAGCTTAGGCGGCCGCAGGCCTGAAGCTTTCTTT; CDR3aa: CASSLGGRRPEAFF
abundance: -; d_gene: TRBD2; j_gene: TRBJ2-7; v_gene: TRBV27; CDR3nt: TGTGCCAGCAGTTCCACTCGTCCGACTAGCTTTGAATACTACGAGCAGTACTTC; CDR3aa: CASSSTRPTSFEYYEQYF
abundance: once; d_gene: TRBD2; j_gene: TRBJ2-7; v_gene: TRBV28; CDR3nt: TGTGCCAGCAGCCCCGTAGCGGGAGCGACCTACGAGCAGTACTTC; CDR3aa: CASSPVAGATYEQYF
abundance: -; d_gene: -; j_gene: TRBJ2-7; v_gene: TRBV6-5; CDR3nt: TGTGCCAGCAGTGATAGGGATTACGAGCAGTACTTC; CDR3aa: CASSDRDYEQYF
abundance: -; d_gene: -; j_gene: TRBJ1-3; v_gene: TRBV6-6; CDR3nt: TGTGCCAGCGCCCTTGGGAGAAACACCATATATTTT; CDR3aa: CASALGRNTIYF
abundance: -; d_gene: -; j_gene: TRBJ2-3; v_gene: TRBV28; CDR3nt: TGTGCCAGCAGTTTTTCAGGAGATACGCAGTATTTT; CDR3aa: CASSFSGDTQYF
abundance: -; d_gene: -; j_gene: TRBJ2-2; v_gene: TRBV10-1; CDR3nt: TGCGCCAGCACAATCCGGCGAGGGGGAGGGAGTAGGACCGGGGAGCTGTTTTTT; CDR3aa: CASTIRRGGGSRTGELFF
abundance: -; d_gene: TRBD1; j_gene: TRBJ2-2; v_gene: TRBV28; CDR3nt: TGTGCCAGCAGTAATCGGGACAGGGTTGCCGGGGAGCTGTTTTTT; CDR3aa: CASSNRDRVAGELFF
abundance: -; d_gene: TRBD2; j_gene: TRBJ2-1; v_gene: TRBV19; CDR3nt: TGTGCCAGTAGTAACTTAGCGGGAGGGGCAAATGAGCAGTTCTTC; CDR3aa: CASSNLAGGANEQFF
abundance: -; d_gene: TRBD2; j_gene: TRBJ2-7; v_gene: TRBV9; CDR3nt: TGTGCCAGCAGCGTAGCGCCTAGCGGGAGTTACGAGCAGTACTTC; CDR3aa: CASSVAPSGSYEQYF
abundance: -; d_gene: TRBD2; j_gene: TRBJ2-1; v_gene: TRBV5-1; CDR3nt: TGCGCCAGCAGCTTGGGGACTAGCGGGAGGTGGGATGAGCAGTTCTTC; CDR3aa: CASSLGTSGRWDEQFF
abundance: -; d_gene: TRBD2; j_gene: TRBJ2-3; v_gene: TRBV28; CDR3nt: TGTGCCGGGGGACTAGCGGGCGGAGATACGCAGTATTTT; CDR3aa: CAGGLAGGDTQYF
abundance: -; d_gene: TRBD1; j_gene: TRBJ2-7; v_gene: TRBV5-1; CDR3nt: TGCGCCAGCAGCTCTAGACAGGGCTCCTACGAGCAGTACTTC; CDR3aa: CASSSRQGSYEQYF
abundance: few; d_gene: -; j_gene: TRBJ1-5; v_gene: TRBV27; CDR3nt: TGTGCCAGCAGCTTATTTGGTCAGCCCCAGCATTTT; CDR3aa: CASSLFGQPQHF
abundance: -; d_gene: TRBD1; j_gene: TRBJ2-7; v_gene: TRBV7-2; CDR3nt: TGTGCCAGCAGCTTAAACGACAGGGGACTCTACGAGCAGTACTTC; CDR3aa: CASSLNDRGLYEQYF